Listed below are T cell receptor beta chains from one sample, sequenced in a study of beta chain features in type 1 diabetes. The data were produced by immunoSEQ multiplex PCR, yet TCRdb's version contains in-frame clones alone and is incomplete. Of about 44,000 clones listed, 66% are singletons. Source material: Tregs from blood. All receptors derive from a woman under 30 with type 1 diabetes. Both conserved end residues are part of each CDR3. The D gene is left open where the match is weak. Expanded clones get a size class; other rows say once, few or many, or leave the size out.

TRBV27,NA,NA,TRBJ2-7,TGTGCCAGCAGTCCACGGGACGGGGGATCCTACGAGCAGTACTTC,CASSPRDGGSYEQYF
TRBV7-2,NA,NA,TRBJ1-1,TGTGCCAGCAGCCCACGGGCCGTATCGGGGGGTGAAGCTTTCTTT,CASSPRAVSGGEAFF
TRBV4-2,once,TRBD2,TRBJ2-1,TGTGCCAGCAGCCAACTAGCGGGGGAATACAATGAGCAGTTCTTC,CASSQLAGEYNEQFF
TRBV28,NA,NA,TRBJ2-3,TGTGCCAGCAGCACGCTCCGGGGAGAAAGTACAGATACGCAGTATTTT,CASSTLRGESTDTQYF
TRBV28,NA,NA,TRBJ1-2,TGTGCCATCACTATCGGTGGTGGCTACACCTTC,CAITIGGGYTF
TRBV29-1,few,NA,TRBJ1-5,TGCAGCGCCAGGAGGGATAGCAATCAGCCCCAGCATTTT,CSARRDSNQPQHF
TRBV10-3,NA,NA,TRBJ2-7,TGTGCCACCATCAAACAGGGTAGCTCCTACGAGCAGTACTTC,CATIKQGSSYEQYF
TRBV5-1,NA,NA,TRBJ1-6,TGCGCCAGCAGCCACCCGGACAGAAATTCACCCCTCCACTTT,CASSHPDRNSPLHF
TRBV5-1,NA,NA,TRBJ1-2,TGCGCCAGCAAGGTGGCCGGGAACTATGGCTACACCTTC,CASKVAGNYGYTF
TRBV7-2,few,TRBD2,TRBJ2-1,TGTGCCAGCAGCTACCCGGGACTAGCGGGACCAGGAGGGTACAATGAGCAGTTCTTC,CASSYPGLAGPGGYNEQFF
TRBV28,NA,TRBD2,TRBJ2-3,TGTGCCAGTACCCTCTTCGGCGGGAGGTCCACAGATACGCAGTATTTT,CASTLFGGRSTDTQYF
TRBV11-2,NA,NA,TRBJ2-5,TGTGCCAGCAGCCCAAGTGGCGAGACCCAGTACTTC,CASSPSGETQYF
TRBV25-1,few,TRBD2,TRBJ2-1,TGTGCCAGCAGTCAATTGGGGACTACCGCCAATGAGCAGTTCTTC,CASSQLGTTANEQFF
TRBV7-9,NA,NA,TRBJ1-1,TGTGCCAGCAGCGCAAAGGGGGTGACTGAAGCTTTCTTT,CASSAKGVTEAFF
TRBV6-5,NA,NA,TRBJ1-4,TGTGCCAGCAGTTACTCGGGGAGAGGAACTAATGAAAAACTGTTTTTT,CASSYSGRGTNEKLFF
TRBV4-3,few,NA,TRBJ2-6,TGCGCCAGCAGCCAAGATCGGGTGTCTGGGGCCAACGTCCTGACTTTC,CASSQDRVSGANVLTF
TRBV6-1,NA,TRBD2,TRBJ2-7,TGTGCCATCACCGGGACTAGCGGGGTGCAGTACTTC,CAITGTSGVQYF